The clone carrying this TCR beta chain was found many times. MiXCR was run by TCRdb on the reads, yielding one entry per CDR3 protein. The sample includes fewer than 250,000 distinct CDR3 sequences, 29% of them seen just once. The sample is drawn from a study of kidney transplant recipient with SARS-CoV-2 infection. The source is a male patient in his thirties who had COVID-19 and was a kidney transplant recipient. Some T cells could come from the graft donor. The sample in question was a blood sample, obtained at baseline and around day 110 from a kidney transplant recipient.

Written as DNA, the CDR3 is TGTGCCAGCAGTTTAACACTACGCTCTAGAAAGACCTATGGCTACACCTTC. This codes for CASSLTLRSRKTYGYTF. The J gene is TRBJ1-2, the V gene TRBV6-8; no clear D. Looked up from germline, CDR1 is MNHGY and CDR2 is SAAAGT. With 4 bases removed from V and 4 bases from J, the gap between germline ends came to 22 bases. This CDR3 contains 17 residues.